This T cell receptor (beta chain) comes out of a study of CD8 T cells in ankylosing spondylitis. Overall study results and limits: Ankylosing spondylitis blood appeared to carry a characteristic TCR beta motif of under ten highly homologous variants. Matched ankylosing spondylitis synovial fluid reportedly showed significant enrichment of disease-linked clones. In the blood and synovial fluid of reactive arthritis, some motif variants had been previously reported. Relatively scarce in peripheral blood, disease-linked clones were CD8+.

Molecular-barcoded quantitative 5'-RACE produced these TCR beta libraries. Via MiXCR, TCRdb re-called the 5' RACE reads, giving one row per CDR3 protein. Of 450,000 to 550,000 distinct CDR3 sequences in the sample, approximately 5% were seen once. This clonotype was found many times. Its antigen is not identified. Germline V gives CDR1 SGHTA, CDR2 FQGNSA. V dropped 2 bases and J dropped 6 bases, with 11 bases sitting between them. The CDR3 length is 13 residues. What was sequenced was blood, either unsorted or a sorted T cell fraction (not recorded which). V usage is TRBV7-2 and J usage is TRBJ2-7; no clear D. The clonotype originates from a male donor with ankylosing spondylitis. For the CDR3, the DNA is TGTGCCAGCAGCTTACATACCCCCTCCGAGCAGTACTTC. Its translation is CASSLHTPSEQYF.